Here is one TCR beta chain with its context. These data originate in a study of TIL therapy for anti-PD-1-resistant metastatic lung cancer. The CDR3 is 15 residues long. Trimming stripped 4 bases from V and 1 base from J, with 11 bases between. Germline V gene lookup returns CDR1 MDHEN and CDR2 SYDVKM. The immunoSEQ assay was v3. Profiling relied on immunoSEQ multiplex PCR, and the TCRdb table lists in-frame clones only, not all of them. Among some 50,000 clones, roughly 85% were seen once, and the ten largest hold around 16%. Time point denoted: pre-treatment sample, taken before nivolumab and TIL therapy. Patients were adults with stage 4 NSCLC.

This specimen was blood, taken at baseline. The chain joins TRBV28 to TRBJ1-3; a weak D match, TRBD1 (5 bases). This TCR derives from a man aged 65 to 85 with non-small cell lung cancer. DNA of the CDR3: TGTGCCAGCAGTTCCACGGGGGTATCTGGAAACACCATATATTTT. Encoded protein: CASSSTGVSGNTIYF.